This TCR beta chain was sequenced for a study of T cell responses to AZD1222 COVID-19 vaccine. This table comes from immunoSEQ multiplex PCR, and its TCRdb copy is limited to in-frame clones, with some not included. The sample has under 170,000 clones, about 93% seen once; the top ten hold 3% to 3.5%. This clone was seen only a few times. What it recognizes is unknown. The CDR3 covers 13 residues. The germline gives CDR1 SGHTA, CDR2 FQGNSA. Between the trimmed V and J ends, which lost 4 bases and 2 bases, there was a span of 8 bases. The study, taken as a whole, reports: The study found vaccine-associated CD4 TCRs spanning spike, dominant at 160-218 and 743-854. Of the AZD1222 recipients, only 6 or 7 were seropositive at baseline.

This clonotype originated in an adult who received the AZD1222 COVID-19 vaccine. This sample comprised peripheral blood, obtained 28 days after the second AZD1222 dose. The rearrangement joins TRBV7-2 to TRBJ1-1; D gene ambiguous. CDR3 amino acids: CASSYQSNTEAFF. The CDR3 DNA sequence: TGTGCCAGCAGCTACCAGAGTAACACTGAAGCTTTCTTT.